A selection of T cell receptor beta chains follows, all from one sample in a study of blood T cell repertoires in COVID-19. Method: immunoSEQ multiplex PCR; TCRdb's copy keeps in-frame clones and lacks some. Of about 46,000 clones detected, about 85% appear once; the ten largest clones hold 3% to 3.5%. Sequencing was performed on PBMCs or T cells enriched from blood (not recorded which). These receptors came from a woman between 50 and 59 years old who had recovered from COVID-19. CDR3s include the opening cysteine and the closing phenylalanine or tryptophan. Each record gives: D gene, V gene, clone size, J gene, CDR3 DNA, CDR3 protein. D genes are given only for firm matches. Size is stated for part of the rows, as once, few or many counts, or as a class when the clone is expanded.

-	TRBV6-5	-	TRBJ1-5	TGTGCCAGCAGCCGGGGTTTCGGCAATCAGCCCCAGCATTTT	CASSRGFGNQPQHF
TRBD2	TRBV28	-	TRBJ2-5	TGTGCCAGCAGTTTATCCCCCCCCGGGAGGGTCCAAGAGACCCAGTACTTC	CASSLSPPGRVQETQYF
TRBD2	TRBV12-3/TRBV12-4	-	TRBJ2-1	TGTGCCACCGGGACTAGCGGGAGCTATGAGCAGTTCTTC	CATGTSGSYEQFF
TRBD1	TRBV4-3	once	TRBJ2-7	TGCGCCAGCAGCCAAAGGACAGGGTCCTACGTGGAGCAGTACTTC	CASSQRTGSYVEQYF
-	TRBV4-3	-	TRBJ2-1	TGCGCCAGCAGCCAGGTCCAGGGTGGTGAGCAGTTCTTC	CASSQVQGGEQFF
TRBD1	TRBV19	-	TRBJ1-6	TGTGCCACCGGGGACAGGGACAATTCACCCCTCCACTTT	CATGDRDNSPLHF
-	TRBV7-9	-	TRBJ2-1	TGTGCCAGCAGCTTTAATGCCCGAGCGGAGCAGTTCTTC	CASSFNARAEQFF
-	TRBV7-9	-	TRBJ1-4	TGTGCCAGCAGCTTATCAAGCGGGAATGAAAAACTGTTTTTT	CASSLSSGNEKLFF
TRBD2	TRBV5-1	-	TRBJ2-3	TGCGCCAGCAGAGCCGCTAGCGGGGGTAGCACAGATACGCAGTATTTT	CASRAASGGSTDTQYF
TRBD2	TRBV5-1	-	TRBJ2-1	TGCGCCAGCAGCCAGATTGGTAGGGGAGGGGCCCTTTGGGATGAGCAGTTCTTC	CASSQIGRGGALWDEQFF
-	TRBV7-2	-	TRBJ2-7	TGTGCCAGCAGCATACCCGGACAGACCTACGAGCAGTACTTC	CASSIPGQTYEQYF
TRBD1	TRBV4-1	-	TRBJ2-1	TGCGCCAGCAGACATACAGGGGACAATGAGCAGTTCTTC	CASRHTGDNEQFF
TRBD1	TRBV3-1/TRBV3-2	-	TRBJ1-6	TGTGCCAGCAGCCAAGGGGGGACAGGGGATAATTCACCCCTCCACTTT	CASSQGGTGDNSPLHF
-	TRBV2	-	TRBJ2-2	TGTGCCAGCAGGACTGAGAACACCGGGGAGCTGTTTTTT	CASRTENTGELFF
TRBD1	TRBV7-8	large	TRBJ2-2	TGTGCCAGCAGCTTATACGACAGGGGGGCCGGGGAGCTGTTTTTT	CASSLYDRGAGELFF
TRBD2	TRBV6-2/TRBV6-3	-	TRBJ2-1	TGTGCCAGCAGTTACCGGCTAGCGGGGGGTGGTGAGCAGTTCTTC	CASSYRLAGGGEQFF
-	TRBV3-1/TRBV3-2	few	TRBJ2-3	TGTGCCAGCTCCCAGCAGCCTCTAGAGAGGGGGACGAGGTATTTT	CASSQQPLERGTRYF
TRBD2	TRBV18	-	TRBJ2-3	TGTGCCAGCTCACCTCAATCTAGCGGCCCAGATACGCAGTATTTT	CASSPQSSGPDTQYF
TRBD1	TRBV7-2	-	TRBJ1-5	TGTGCCAGCAGCTTTCAGGGGGATCAGCCCCAGCATTTT	CASSFQGDQPQHF
-	TRBV5-8	-	TRBJ2-3	TGTGCCAGCAGCTTGAAAGGGGCCTACACAGATACGCAGTATTTT	CASSLKGAYTDTQYF
TRBD1	TRBV28	-	TRBJ2-6	TGTGCCAGCAGGGACAGGGTCTCTTCTGGGGCCAACGTCCTGACTTTC	CASRDRVSSGANVLTF
TRBD2	TRBV7-9	-	TRBJ2-2	TGTGCCAGCACCGGGCTAGCGGGTGCGAACACCGGGGAGCTGTTTTTT	CASTGLAGANTGELFF
TRBD2	TRBV5-4	-	TRBJ2-1	TGTGCCAGCCAGATTAGCGGGAGCTACAATGAGCAGTTCTTC	CASQISGSYNEQFF
-	TRBV7-8	-	TRBJ1-5	TGTGCCAGCAGCCCCAACAGGGCCAATCAGCCCCAGCATTTT	CASSPNRANQPQHF
-	TRBV6-2/TRBV6-3	once	TRBJ2-5	TGTGCCAGCAGCCCGGGTTCCGTTCGGAGGACCCAGTACTTC	CASSPGSVRRTQYF
-	TRBV4-1	-	TRBJ1-2	TGCGCCAGCAGCCAAGTTAGTTCGACAGTCTATGGCTACACCTTC	CASSQVSSTVYGYTF
-	TRBV19	-	TRBJ1-1	TGTGCCAGTAGTTGGCAGGGGAGCACTGAAGCTTTCTTT	CASSWQGSTEAFF
TRBD1	TRBV5-5	-	TRBJ1-3	TGTGCCAGCAGCTTGTTTGGGACAGCCTCTGGAAACACCATATATTTT	CASSLFGTASGNTIYF
TRBD1	TRBV6-5	-	TRBJ1-1	TGTGCCAGCAGTTACTCGGGACAGCTAAACACTGAAGCTTTCTTT	CASSYSGQLNTEAFF
-	TRBV4-1	-	TRBJ1-1	TGCGCCAGCAGCCAAGGCGTGGGCAGGGAAGCTTTCTTT	CASSQGVGREAFF
-	TRBV27	-	TRBJ1-2	TGTGCCAGCAGTTTATCGGGGGGGAACTATGGCTACACCTTC	CASSLSGGNYGYTF
-	TRBV7-2	-	TRBJ2-1	TGTGCCAGCAGCGGATCCCGGGACATACACAATGAGCAGTTCTTC	CASSGSRDIHNEQFF
-	TRBV4-1	few	TRBJ1-1	TGCGCCAGCAGCCAAGTTTGGGGCCTGAACACTGAAGCTTTCTTT	CASSQVWGLNTEAFF
-	TRBV7-9	-	TRBJ1-4	TGTGCCAGCAGCTTCGCCGGGGGGGCTAATGAAAAACTGTTTTTT	CASSFAGGANEKLFF
-	TRBV2	-	TRBJ2-4	TGTGCCAGCACGGAGACCAAAAACATTCAGTACTTC	CASTETKNIQYF
-	TRBV19	-	TRBJ1-2	TGTGCCAGTAGTATTCCAGAGAGGCATGGCTACACCTTC	CASSIPERHGYTF
TRBD1	TRBV19	-	TRBJ2-7	TGTGCCAGTAGTAGTCGGCAGGGGGCTGGCTACGAGCAGTACTTC	CASSSRQGAGYEQYF
TRBD2	TRBV11-2	-	TRBJ2-1	TGTGCCAGCAGCAGGCTAGCGGCTGAGGGTAATGAGCAGTTCTTC	CASSRLAAEGNEQFF
-	TRBV7-9	-	TRBJ2-2	TGTGCCAGCAGCCCAGGGGTTGCGAACACCGGGGAGCTGTTTTTT	CASSPGVANTGELFF
-	TRBV6-2/TRBV6-3	-	TRBJ2-6	TGTGCCAGCAGCCTAGGAGGCTCTGGGGCCAACGTCCTGACTTTC	CASSLGGSGANVLTF
TRBD1	TRBV2	once	TRBJ1-4	TGTGCCAGCAGTCGACAGGGCGGGCGGTTTTTTAGGGAAAAACTGTTTTTT	CASSRQGGRFFREKLFF
TRBD1	TRBV24-1	few	TRBJ2-7	TGTGCCACCAGTGGGTACAGGGGTCCCTACGAGCAGTACTTC	CATSGYRGPYEQYF
TRBD1	TRBV6-2/TRBV6-3	-	TRBJ1-5	TGTGCCAGCAGCCTAGGGACAGGGAATCAGCCCCAGCATTTT	CASSLGTGNQPQHF
TRBD1	TRBV18	once	TRBJ2-5	TGTGCCAGCTCACCGGGACAGCAAGAGACCCAGTACTTC	CASSPGQQETQYF
-	TRBV4-3	-	TRBJ1-4	TGCGCCAGCAGCCAAGGCCAGGGAAATGAAAAACTGTTTTTT	CASSQGQGNEKLFF
-	TRBV6-6	-	TRBJ2-2	TGTGCCAGCAAGTCCCAGATGAACACCGGGGAGCTGTTTTTT	CASKSQMNTGELFF
-	TRBV5-1	-	TRBJ2-5	TGCGCCAGCATGCTTTGGGGCCGGGAAGAGACCCAGTACTTC	CASMLWGREETQYF
TRBD1	TRBV30	-	TRBJ1-5	TGTGCCTGGAGAGCCGGGACAGGGCTGGGTAGCAATCAGCCCCAGCATTTT	CAWRAGTGLGSNQPQHF
-	TRBV18	-	TRBJ1-1	TGTGCCAGCTCACCTCGACAGAATGAAGCTTTCTTT	CASSPRQNEAFF
TRBD2	TRBV10-3	-	TRBJ2-3	TGTGCCATCAGTGAAGGGCTAGCGGCTACAGATACGCAGTATTTT	CAISEGLAATDTQYF
TRBD1	TRBV18	-	TRBJ1-1	TGTGCCAGCTCACCATCCGGACAGGTTGAAGCTTTCTTT	CASSPSGQVEAFF
-	TRBV4-1	-	TRBJ2-1	TGCGCCAGCAGCCTTACCCTAGCGCGGGGTTACAATGAGCAGTTCTTC	CASSLTLARGYNEQFF
TRBD2	TRBV9	-	TRBJ2-5	TGTGCCAGCAGCGTAGCTGGGCGGGGGGGCTTAGAGACCCAGTACTTC	CASSVAGRGGLETQYF
-	TRBV5-1	-	TRBJ2-2	TGCGCCAGCAGCTTGCCCCTAGGACAGACCGGGGAGCTGTTTTTT	CASSLPLGQTGELFF
TRBD1	TRBV7-2	once	TRBJ2-5	TGTGCCAGCAGCACCCAGACAGGGGGGGGAAGAGAGACCCAGTACTTC	CASSTQTGGGRETQYF
-	TRBV6-1	-	TRBJ2-1	TGTGCCAGCAGTGAAAATCCAGGTACTTACAATGAGCAGTTCTTC	CASSENPGTYNEQFF
TRBD1	TRBV2	-	TRBJ2-2	TGTGCCAGCAGTGAGAGGGCAGGGGGCTCCACCGGGGAGCTGTTTTTT	CASSERAGGSTGELFF
-	TRBV2	-	TRBJ1-5	TGTGCCAGCAGTCGGGACAACTACCAGCCCCAGCATTTT	CASSRDNYQPQHF
-	TRBV19	-	TRBJ2-2	TGTGCCAGTAGTCCCAACAGCCGCACAGGAACCGGGGAGCTGTTTTTT	CASSPNSRTGTGELFF